Listed here is a single T cell receptor beta chain. What it binds is unknown. This specimen belongs to a study of T cell responses to AZD1222 COVID-19 vaccine. Regarding the study as a whole: Spike-spanning, vaccine-associated CD4 TCRs were dominant at 160-218 and 743-854.

Trimming left V 7 bases short and J 2 bases short, with 11 bases between. Per the germline V gene, CDR1 is MNHEY and CDR2 is SVGAGI. The CDR3 has 14 amino acids. Using immunoSEQ multiplex PCR, the repertoire was profiled, and TCRdb retains in-frame clones only, with some absent. The data hold tens of thousands of clones, with around 86% observed a single time. The rearrangement links TRBV6-5 to TRBJ2-2, with a weak D call TRBD1 (5 bases). The receptor comes from an adult in good health. Sequences were derived from peripheral blood, sampled on day 0 of AZD1222 vaccination. The CDR3 DNA is TGTGCCAGCAAGGGGCAGAGTAACACCGGGGAGCTGTTTTTT. Translation: CASKGQSNTGELFF.